The T cell receptor beta chain described here comes from a study of spatial heterogeneity in lung cancer. Study information: Beta-chain sequences were consistently detected more often than alpha-chain sequences. In tumor regions TCR transcript counts correlated strongly with a matched bulk RNA-seq T cell module score.

Study-wide findings and caveats: Intratumoral expanded alpha and beta TCR counts were found to track tumor mutation counts.

On this clonotype: Its antigen remains unidentified.

A unique molecular identifier was attached to every TCR cDNA molecule. TCRdb reanalysed the 5' RACE reads using MiXCR and keeps one entry per CDR3 protein. The data show around 4,800 distinct CDR3 sequences, 5% to 6.5% seen once. V lost 1 base and J lost 5, with 11 bases in between. The germline gives CDR1 DFQATT, CDR2 SNEGSKA (reference sequence). The CDR3 extends over 13 amino acids. Time point of the sample: sample taken at primary tumor resection. Whole RNA obtained from tumor, nontumor lung or frozen PBMC underwent sequencing without sorting. The sequence came from a male donor with early-stage non-small cell lung cancer. The sample consisted of lung tumor tissue, taken at surgery. The chain combines TRBV20-1 with TRBJ2-5; D unresolved. The CDR3 DNA reads as TGCAGTGCTAGAGTAAGGGTTGCGGAGACCCAGTACTTC. It is translated as CSARVRVAETQYF.